One sample yielded the 21 T cell receptor beta chains listed below, sequenced in a study of blood T cell repertoires in COVID-19. TCRdb's copy holds only in-frame clones and misses some; the assay was immunoSEQ multiplex PCR. The table lists 310,000 or so clones, approximately 90% of them singletons. Specimen: PBMCs or T cells enriched from blood (not recorded which). The receptors come from a woman younger than 35 who had recovered from COVID-19.

The chain combines TRBV28 with TRBJ1-1; tentatively, D is TRBD1 (5 bases). In germline, CDR1 is MDHEN, CDR2 SYDVKM. V lost 3 bases to trimming and J lost 1 base, with 12 bases between them. The CDR3 loop spans 15 amino acids. For the CDR3, the DNA is TGTGCCAGCAGTTTTAGTGGGGGGTGGAACACTGAAGCTTTCTTT. This translates into CASSFSGGWNTEAFF.

This chain links TRBV2 with TRBJ2-2, with 8 bases identical to TRBD2. The junction had 11 bases not matched to a gene; V was cut back by 2 bases and J by 3 bases. Germline V gene data show CDR1 as SNHLY and CDR2 as FYNNEI. This CDR3 comprises 18 residues. For the CDR3, the DNA is TGTGCCAGCAGTGAAATTCTACTAGCGGTCTACTACACCGGGGAGCTGTTTTTT. This gives the protein CASSEILLAVYYTGELFF.

The CDR3 reads CASRTSALSYEQYF. The CDR3 bases are TGCGCCAGCAGAACTAGCGCTCTCTCCTACGAGCAGTACTTC. This chain connects TRBV5-1 to TRBJ2-7; TRBD2 matches at 7 bases. There are 14 residues in the CDR3. CDR1 SGHRS and CDR2 YFSETQ come from the germline V gene. V dropped 5 bases and J dropped 0; count of bases not matched to a gene: 5.

The chain is built from TRBV13 and TRBJ2-3, with 8 bases lining up with TRBD2. With V trimmed by 0 bases and J by 4 bases, 3 bases remained unmatched. CDR1 is PRHDT, CDR2 FYEKMQ, per germline (reference sequence). The CDR3 spans 15 residues. The CDR3 nucleotides read TGTGCCAGCAGCTTAGGCGGGAGGGGAGCAGATACGCAGTATTTT. It codes for CASSLGGRGADTQYF.

The table lists this clone with a few counts. CDR3 protein: CASSQAGTGHTEAFF. DNA for the CDR3: TGTGCCAGCAGCCAAGCGGGGACAGGGCACACTGAAGCTTTCTTT. V usage is TRBV3-1 (or the pseudogene TRBV3-2) and J usage is TRBJ1-1; the match to TRBD1 covers 9 bases. There are 15 residues in the CDR3. Germline trimming cut 1 base from V and 3 bases from J; bases unmatched to any gene: 3. Germline CDR1 reads LGHDT; CDR2 reads YNNKEL (reference sequence).

This chain uses TRBV24-1 with TRBJ2-5, with 8 bases lining up with TRBD1. Germline values: CDR1 KGHDR, CDR2 SFDVKD. With 1 base clipped from V and 4 bases from J, the junction kept 7 bases outside the gene matches. The CDR3 is 16 residues long. CDR3 DNA: TGTGCCACCAGTGATTTCAGAGGACAGGGTGCAGAGACCCAGTACTTC. Protein: CATSDFRGQGAETQYF.

This rearrangement joins TRBV10-3 to TRBJ1-2, with TRBD1 matching 8 bases. After removal of 2 bases from V and 7 bases from J, the junction contained 3 bases not matched to a gene. There are 13 residues in the CDR3. CDR1 ENHRY and CDR2 SYGVKD come from the germline V gene. CDR3 loop: CAISETDRAGYTF. The CDR3 DNA is TGTGCCATCAGTGAGACGGACAGGGCTGGCTACACCTTC.

The V call is TRBV5-5, the J call TRBJ2-7; D is possibly TRBD2 (5 bases). The CDR3 totals 14 residues. Germline V gene lookup returns CDR1 SGHKS and CDR2 YYEKEE (reference sequence). The V end lost 2 bases, the J end lost 5 bases, and 14 bases lay between the germline ends. For the CDR3, the DNA is TGTGCCAGCAGCTTCTGGGGAGTTCGCGACGAGCAGTACTTC. Amino acid sequence: CASSFWGVRDEQYF.

This clone was detected only once. The chain employs TRBV28 and TRBJ1-5; TRBD1 might be the D (6 bases). The length of the CDR3 is 13 residues. V was clipped by 6 bases and J by 8 bases, with 14 bases between them. Germline V gene lookup returns CDR1 MDHEN and CDR2 SYDVKM. The CDR3 protein is CASRVQGGEPQHF. The CDR3 region has the DNA TGTGCCAGCAGGGTACAGGGCGGTGAGCCCCAGCATTTT.

The CDR3 DNA is TGTGCCAGCAGCTCACCCGGGACAGGGAAGAACACTGAAGCTTTCTTT. Its protein product is CASSSPGTGKNTEAFF. This rearrangement joins TRBV7-9 to TRBJ1-1, with 9 bases identical to TRBD1. This CDR3 is 16 amino acids long. V gave up 4 bases and J gave up 1 base; unmatched junction bases: 7. Germline loops: CDR1 SEHNR, CDR2 FQNEAQ (reference sequence).

The chain combines TRBV27 with TRBJ2-2; perhaps TRBD2 as D (5 bases). The CDR3 contains 13 residues. Trimming left V 3 bases short and J 7 bases short, with 9 bases between. CDR1 MNHEY and CDR2 SMNVEV come from the germline V gene (reference sequence). The CDR3 loop reads CASSLSGGGELFF. CDR3 DNA: TGTGCCAGCAGTTTGTCAGGAGGCGGGGAGCTGTTTTTT.

The chain uses TRBV6-6 and TRBJ1-2; 8 bases are a match to TRBD1. Losses at the gene ends were 6 bases for V and 4 bases for J; bases not matched to a gene: 4. Germline values: CDR1 MNHNY, CDR2 SVGAGI (reference sequence). This CDR3 spans 13 amino acids. As DNA, the CDR3 is TGTGCCAGCAGCTCAGGACAGGGCTATGGCTACACCTTC. The encoded protein is CASSSGQGYGYTF.

The rearrangement links TRBV11-2 to TRBJ1-2; D gene uncertain. Trimming removed 5 bases at V and 5 bases at J, with 12 bases between. The germline CDR1 and CDR2 sequences are SGHAT and FQNNGV. This CDR3 spans 13 amino acids. Written as DNA, the CDR3 is TGTGCCAGCAGCCCCTTACGGTTATATGGCTACACCTTC. It is translated as CASSPLRLYGYTF.

This clone occurred a few times. The CDR3 loop reads CASSLRQGVQPQHF. The CDR3 DNA reads as TGTGCCAGTAGTCTCAGACAGGGCGTTCAGCCCCAGCATTTT. This chain connects TRBV19 to TRBJ1-5; 7 positions agree with TRBD1. The CDR3 is made up of 14 amino acids. After removal of 5 bases from V and 6 bases from J, the junction contained 7 bases not matched to a gene. Germline assignment: CDR1 LNHDA and CDR2 SQIVND (reference sequence).

The gene calls are TRBV7-9 and TRBJ2-2; 7 bases are shared with TRBD1. The ends lost 6 bases at V and 6 bases at J; junction bases unmatched: 19. The CDR3 length is 18 residues. Germline values: CDR1 SEHNR, CDR2 FQNEAQ (reference sequence). Written as DNA, the CDR3 is TGTGCCAGCAGTTGGGGGATTACCGGGACAGACAGATCCGGGGAGCTGTTTTTT. Translation gives CASSWGITGTDRSGELFF.

The chain recombines TRBV4-3 with TRBJ1-2; D may be TRBD1 (5 bases). The CDR3 is 15 amino acids. Trimming stripped 0 bases from V and 4 bases from J, with 12 bases between. From germline, CDR1 is LGHNA and CDR2 YSLEER. The CDR3 protein is CASSQDSGPSYGYTF. CDR3 sequence (DNA): TGCGCCAGCAGCCAAGATTCAGGGCCATCCTATGGCTACACCTTC.

This chain uses TRBV30 with TRBJ2-7, with D possibly matching TRBD2 (7 bases). This CDR3 has 14 amino acids. Germline V CDR1 and CDR2: GTSNPN, SVGIG (reference sequence). V dropped 0 bases and J dropped 5 bases, with 14 bases sitting between them. The CDR3 coding sequence is TGTGCCTGGAGTGTAGGAGGGGGGGTCAACGAGCAGTACTTC. It encodes CAWSVGGGVNEQYF. Complete variable domain (other parts from reference TRBV30 and TRBJ2-7): SQTIHQWPATLVQPVGSPLSLECTVEGTSNPNLYWYRQAAGRGLQLLFYSVGIGQISSEVPQNLSASRPQDRQFILSSKKLLLSDSGFYLCAWSVGGGVNEQYFGPGTRLTVT.

The rearrangement links TRBV11-1 to TRBJ1-6, with 7 bases aligning to TRBD1. The CDR3 extends over 16 amino acids. CDR1 is SGHAT and CDR2 is FQDESV in the germline V gene (reference sequence). V dropped 4 bases and J dropped 7; count of bases not matched to a gene: 10. DNA for the CDR3: TGTGCCAGCAGCTCAAAGACAGGGCGGTCGAATTCACCCCTCCACTTT. It codes for CASSSKTGRSNSPLHF. Complete variable domain (other parts from reference TRBV11-1 and TRBJ1-6): EAEVAQSPRYKITEKSQAVAFWCDPISGHATLYWYRQILGQGPELLVQFQDESVVDDSQLPKDRFSAERLKGVDSTLKIQPAELGDSAMYLCASSSKTGRSNSPLHFGNGTRLTVT.

The chain couples TRBV5-4 to TRBJ1-1; the D gene is possibly TRBD1 (5 bases). Germline V gene data show CDR1 as SGHNT and CDR2 as YYREEE (reference sequence). There are 13 residues in the CDR3. V shed 1 base and J shed 10 bases, with 14 bases lying between them. The CDR3 region is CASSLFSRAGAFF. CDR3 in DNA: TGTGCCAGCAGCTTGTTCAGCAGGGCTGGAGCTTTCTTT.

This clone was seen more than once but under ten times. V and J are TRBV29-1 and TRBJ2-1; tentative D call: TRBD2 (5 bases). CDR1 is SQVTM, CDR2 ANQGSEA, per germline. Trimming took 3 bases from V and 10 from J, leaving 22 bases between them. The CDR3 contains 15 residues. CDR3 amino acids: CSVEIGLADPLEQFF. DNA for the CDR3: TGCAGCGTTGAGATCGGTCTAGCCGACCCCCTCGAGCAGTTCTTC.

The chain joins TRBV5-5 to TRBJ2-1; 7 positions match TRBD2. V shed 8 bases and J 6 bases; nucleotides not matched to a gene: 8. CDR3 size: 13 residues. CDR1 is SGHKS and CDR2 is YYEKEE in the germline V gene (reference sequence). The CDR3 bases are TGTGCCAGTAGCCTGGGGGAGGGCAATGAGCAGTTCTTC. Translated: CASSLGEGNEQFF. The whole variable domain, filled in from reference TRBV5-5 and TRBJ2-1, reads DAGVTQSPTHLIKTRGQQVTLRCSPISGHKSVSWYQQVLGQGPQFIFQYYEKEERGRGNFPDRFSARQFPNYSSELNVNALLLGDSALYLCASSLGEGNEQFFGPGTRLTVL.